These 18 T cell receptor beta chains originate from one sample sequenced in a study of CD8 T cells in ankylosing spondylitis. TCRdb reprocessed the 5' RACE reads with MiXCR, giving one entry per CDR3 protein. Of about 39,000 distinct CDR3 sequences in the sample, 3% were seen once. Sequenced: blood, either unsorted or a sorted T cell fraction (not recorded which). The receptors were sampled from a male donor with ankylosing spondylitis or in good health (not recorded which).

In its sample, this clonotype was seen many times. The V and J genes are TRBV9 and TRBJ2-3; 7 bases line up with TRBD2. The CDR3 consists of 14 residues. V shed 2 bases, J shed 5 bases, and the junction held 5 bases outside the gene matches. CDR1 SGDLS and CDR2 YYNGEE come from the germline V gene. The CDR3 region is CASSVAGVEDTQYF. The CDR3 bases are TGTGCCAGCAGCGTCGCGGGAGTCGAAGATACGCAGTATTTT. Supplemented by reference TRBV9 and TRBJ2-3, the full variable domain reads DSGVTQTPKHLITATGQRVTLRCSPRSGDLSVYWYQQSLDQGLQFLIQYYNGEERAKGNILERFSAQQFPDLHSELNLSSLELGDSALYFCASSVAGVEDTQYFGPGTRLTVL.

This clonotype was detected ten times or more. This chain links TRBV9 with TRBJ2-5, with TRBD2 identical over 7 bases. Germline CDR1 and CDR2: SGDLS and YYNGEE. With V trimmed by 4 bases and J by 2 bases, 5 bases remained unmatched. CDR3 length: 14 residues. In DNA form, the CDR3 reads TGTGCCAGCAGCTCAGCTAGCGGACAAGAGACCCAGTACTTC. Its translation is CASSSASGQETQYF.

This clonotype was recorded many times. The chain combines TRBV9 with TRBJ2-2; possible D gene TRBD2, 6 bases. Germline V gene lookup returns CDR1 SGDLS and CDR2 YYNGEE. The CDR3 totals 16 residues. V lost 4 bases and J 1 base, leaving 14 bases between the germline ends. The CDR3 nucleotides read TGTGCCAGCAGCTCCCATGGAGGGGAGAACACCGGGGAGCTGTTTTTT. It translates to CASSSHGGENTGELFF. Full variable domain (missing parts from reference TRBV9 and TRBJ2-2): DSGVTQTPKHLITATGQRVTLRCSPRSGDLSVYWYQQSLDQGLQFLIQYYNGEERAKGNILERFSAQQFPDLHSELNLSSLELGDSALYFCASSSHGGENTGELFFGEGSRLTVL.

This clonotype was counted ten times or more. The rearrangement joins TRBV9 to TRBJ2-3; TRBD2 matches 10 bases. CDR3 length: 15 residues. V trimming: 4 bases; J trimming: 5 bases; junction bases outside the gene matches: 7. The V gene's germline CDR1 is SGDLS and CDR2 YYNGEE. The CDR3: CASSPLAGDGDTQYF. The DNA of the CDR3 is TGTGCCAGCAGCCCCCTAGCGGGAGATGGAGATACGCAGTATTTT.

This clonotype showed up many times. V usage is TRBV9 and J usage is TRBJ2-5; maybe TRBD2 (6 bases). The V gene lost 4 bases and the J gene lost 1 base, with 14 bases spanning the gap. CDR1 and CDR2 (germline): SGDLS, YYNGEE. The CDR3 contains 15 residues. The CDR3 region has the DNA TGTGCCAGCAGCATCTCCGGGAGAACCCAAGAGACCCAGTACTTC. Its protein is CASSISGRTQETQYF.

This clonotype was detected ten times or more. The chain uses TRBV9 and TRBJ2-3; D remains unclear. The CDR3 has 13 residues. V lost 0 bases and J 4 bases, leaving 6 bases between the germline ends. Germline CDR1 is SGDLS and CDR2 is YYNGEE. CDR3 sequence (DNA): TGTGCCAGCAGCGTAGCTTGGGCAGATACGCAGTATTTT. Translated, it gives CASSVAWADTQYF.

This clonotype was found many times. This rearrangement joins TRBV9 to TRBJ2-5; 7 bases are shared with TRBD1. The V and J ends lost 0 bases and 2 bases, in that order; junction bases with no gene match: 7. CDR3 length equals 16 residues. Per germline, CDR1 SGDLS and CDR2 YYNGEE. The CDR3 nucleotides read TGTGCCAGCAGCGTAGCCCCTTACAGGGGACAAGAGACCCAGTACTTC. It codes for CASSVAPYRGQETQYF.

In its sample, this clonotype was seen many times. J is TRBJ2-1 and V is TRBV9; D not resolved. V was trimmed by 4 bases and J by 14 bases, leaving 16 bases between them. CDR1 and CDR2 (germline): SGDLS, YYNGEE. CDR3 length equals 12 residues. The CDR3 loop is CASSSMTEYKFF. In DNA, the CDR3 is TGTGCCAGCAGCTCTATGACGGAGTATAAGTTCTTC.

The sample holds a few counts of this clonotype. The rearrangement links TRBV9 to TRBJ2-5; TRBD2 matches 8 bases. Germline-derived CDR1 and CDR2 are SGDLS and YYNGEE. The CDR3 extends over 15 amino acids. V lost 6 bases, J lost 5 bases, and 12 bases stayed unmatched. The CDR3 DNA is TGTGCCAGCACCACCGGGGGGGGGAGCAGGGAGACCCAGTACTTC. It yields the protein CASTTGGGSRETQYF.

This rearrangement joins TRBV9 to TRBJ2-6; TRBD1 matches at 9 bases. From germline, CDR1 is SGDLS and CDR2 YYNGEE. This CDR3 has 18 residues. Germline trimming cut 4 bases from V and 1 base from J; bases unmatched to any gene: 9. The CDR3: CASSWGDRVRSGANVLTF. The CDR3 nucleotides read TGTGCCAGCAGCTGGGGGGACAGGGTTAGATCTGGGGCCAACGTCCTGACTTTC.

The chain's CDR3 is CASSVRGGTDTQYF. CDR3 DNA sequence: TGTGCCAGCAGCGTAAGAGGGGGCACAGATACGCAGTATTTT. V is TRBV9 and J is TRBJ2-3; D might be TRBD1 or TRBD2, each matching 5 bases. The CDR3 length is 14 residues. Per the germline V gene, CDR1 is SGDLS and CDR2 is YYNGEE. V lost 1 base to trimming and J lost 1 base, with 7 bases between them. Drawing the rest from reference TRBV9 and TRBJ2-3, the complete variable domain is DSGVTQTPKHLITATGQRVTLRCSPRSGDLSVYWYQQSLDQGLQFLIQYYNGEERAKGNILERFSAQQFPDLHSELNLSSLELGDSALYFCASSVRGGTDTQYFGPGTRLTVL.

This clonotype was seen many times. The chain has TRBV9 and TRBJ2-2, with D uncertain. The germline V and J ends were trimmed by 4 bases and 6 bases, with 13 bases remaining between them. From germline, CDR1 is SGDLS and CDR2 YYNGEE. This CDR3 contains 14 residues. The CDR3 is CASSFRLGPGELFF. The CDR3 DNA sequence: TGTGCCAGCAGCTTCCGCCTGGGTCCCGGGGAGCTGTTTTTT. Filled out from reference TRBV9 and TRBJ2-2, the complete variable domain reads DSGVTQTPKHLITATGQRVTLRCSPRSGDLSVYWYQQSLDQGLQFLIQYYNGEERAKGNILERFSAQQFPDLHSELNLSSLELGDSALYFCASSFRLGPGELFFGEGSRLTVL.

The chain employs TRBV9 and TRBJ2-2; 7 bases are shared with TRBD1. The junction had 3 bases not matched to a gene; V was cut back by 3 bases and J by 1 base. Germline V gives CDR1 SGDLS, CDR2 YYNGEE. This CDR3 comprises 15 residues. This chain's CDR3 is CASSDGTVNTGELFF. For the CDR3, the DNA is TGTGCCAGCAGCGATGGGACAGTGAACACCGGGGAGCTGTTTTTT.

At least ten counts were recorded for this clonotype. The rearrangement uses TRBV9 and TRBJ2-6; no clear D gene. CDR1 is SGDLS, CDR2 YYNGEE, per germline. Deletions cut 3 bases from V and 0 bases from J, with 10 bases between. This CDR3 region has 16 residues. CDR3 coding DNA: TGTGCCAGCAGCGCCAGACATAGCTCTGGGGCCAACGTCCTGACTTTC. Amino acids: CASSARHSSGANVLTF.

The table lists this clonotype with many counts. This chain links TRBV9 with TRBJ2-1; D might be TRBD1 (5 bases). V lost 2 bases, J lost 8 bases, and 8 bases lay in between. The CDR3 is 12 amino acids. CDR1 SGDLS and CDR2 YYNGEE come from the germline V gene. The CDR3 here is CASSVRGDEQFF. In DNA, the CDR3 is TGTGCCAGCAGCGTTAGGGGTGATGAGCAGTTCTTC.

This clonotype has ten or more counts. The J gene is TRBJ2-3, the V gene TRBV9, with 7 bases aligning to TRBD1. Looked up from germline, CDR1 is SGDLS and CDR2 is YYNGEE. This CDR3 has 15 residues. V lost 4 bases, J lost 2 bases, and 7 bases stayed unmatched. CDR3: CASSPRTGDTDTQYF. DNA of the CDR3: TGTGCCAGCAGCCCCCGGACAGGTGACACAGATACGCAGTATTTT.

This clonotype was recorded at least ten times. The chain links TRBV9 to TRBJ2-2; TRBD2 matches at 7 bases. Germline V gene lookup returns CDR1 SGDLS and CDR2 YYNGEE. CDR3 length equals 16 residues. With 2 bases clipped from V and 0 bases from J, the junction kept 4 bases outside the gene matches. The CDR3 bases are TGTGCCAGCAGCGTTTCTAGCGGAGCGAACACCGGGGAGCTGTTTTTT. It translates to CASSVSSGANTGELFF.

The table lists this clonotype with many counts. The chain couples TRBV9 to TRBJ2-1, with TRBD1 matching over 7 bases. CDR3 size: 15 residues. The germline gives CDR1 SGDLS, CDR2 YYNGEE. V lost 3 bases and J lost 3; bases outside the gene matches: 6. CDR3 DNA: TGTGCCAGCAGCGACAGGGGCCATTACTACAATGAGCAGTTCTTC. Translated: CASSDRGHYYNEQFF.